Given below is one T cell receptor beta chain in context. Its antigen is not identified. Each CD8+ T cell subset was sorted in triplicate, a few hundred thousand cells each. The germline V gene encodes CDR1 MNHNS and CDR2 SASEGT. CDR3 size: 15 residues. This specimen belongs to a study of CXCR3-negative and CXCR3-positive naive CD8 T cells. Study in general: About 135 million TRB reads in total, about 1.5 +/- 0.3 million per library.

Libraries were UMI-labeled 5' RACE TRB cDNA. TCRdb re-called the 5' RACE reads and catalogs CDR3 proteins one per entry, DNA excluded. The sample spans about 40,000 distinct CDR3 sequences; the ten largest clones claim approximately 11%. General observations from the study: Unlike memory cells, which differed, naive CXCR3-negative and CXCR3-positive cells had similar TRBV-TRBJ usage.

This receptor was taken from a human donor in good health. Some clones in this sample may be carry-over from other donors' samples. The gene calls are TRBV6-1 and TRBJ2-6. Source material: memory CD8+ T cells from blood. CDR3 loop: CASSDDSSGANVLTF.